This is a list of T cell receptor beta chains from one sample in a study of T cell changes during pregnancy in multiple sclerosis. Libraries were prepared by immunoSEQ multiplex PCR; TCRdb keeps only in-frame clonotypes and omits some of them. The data contain about 32,000 clones, 75% to 95% of them seen just once; the ten biggest clones take up about 3.9%. Specimen: CD8+ T cells from peripheral blood mononuclear cells, collected in the second trimester of pregnancy. The receptors shown here come from a female donor in good health, enrolled as a control in a pregnancy study. Both conserved end residues are part of each CDR3. Each record gives: V gene, D gene, clone size, J gene, CDR3 length, CDR3 protein, CDR3 DNA. The D gene is left open where the match is weak. Only part of the rows carry a size: once, few, many, or a class if the clone is expanded.

>TRBV5-1|NA|NA|TRBJ1-1|13
CASSKTGRSEAFF
TGCGCCAGCAGCAAAACTGGTCGGTCTGAAGCTTTCTTT
>TRBV7-9|NA|NA|TRBJ1-5|15
CASSSLRERDQPQHF
TGTGCCAGCAGCTCCCTCCGGGAGCGAGATCAGCCCCAGCATTTT
>TRBV10-3|TRBD1|once|TRBJ1-5|15
CAISDGTGEYQPQHF
TGTGCCATCAGTGACGGGACAGGGGAGTATCAGCCCCAGCATTTT
>TRBV6-6|NA|NA|TRBJ2-7|12
CASSAPYYEQYF
TGTGCCAGCAGTGCCCCCTACTACGAGCAGTACTTC
>TRBV12-5|TRBD1|NA|TRBJ2-5|15
CASGLRDRGPETQYF
TGTGCTAGTGGTTTGAGGGACAGGGGGCCGGAGACCCAGTACTTC
>TRBV19|TRBD1|NA|TRBJ1-5|15
CASTRSGDRGQPQHF
TGTGCCAGTACTCGGTCGGGGGACAGGGGCCAGCCCCAGCATTTT
>TRBV5-4|TRBD1|NA|TRBJ2-3|15
CASSQTGEVLDTQYF
TGTGCCAGCAGCCAGACAGGGGAGGTCTTAGATACGCAGTATTTT
>TRBV4-3|NA|NA|TRBJ2-7|15
CASSQDPSGHYEQYF
TGCGCCAGCAGCCAAGATCCCAGCGGCCACTACGAGCAGTACTTC
>TRBV13|TRBD2|few|TRBJ2-1|16
CASSPRTSGDYNEQFF
TGTGCCAGCAGCCCACGGACTAGCGGTGACTACAATGAGCAGTTCTTC
>TRBV5-6|TRBD1|NA|TRBJ2-7|14
CASSFGTGIYEQYF
TGTGCCAGCAGCTTTGGGACAGGGATCTACGAGCAGTACTTC
>TRBV7-6|NA|NA|TRBJ2-1|15
CASLADSAPYNEQFF
TGTGCCAGCCTTGCCGACTCCGCCCCCTACAATGAGCAGTTCTTC
>TRBV19|NA|NA|TRBJ1-1|16
CASTGWGEENDTEAFF
TGTGCCAGTACCGGGTGGGGCGAGGAGAACGACACTGAAGCTTTCTTT
>TRBV7-9|TRBD2|NA|TRBJ2-1|15
CASSPGGSSYNEQFF
TGTGCCAGCAGCCCGGGGGGAAGCTCCTACAATGAGCAGTTCTTC
>TRBV27|NA|NA|TRBJ1-1|14
CASSLRGMNTEAFF
TGTGCCAGCAGTTTACGGGGGATGAACACTGAAGCTTTCTTT
>TRBV4-3|TRBD1|once|TRBJ1-4|17
CASSQDRAGGPNEKLFF
TGCGCCAGCAGCCAAGATCGGGCAGGGGGACCTAATGAAAAACTGTTTTTT
>TRBV7-9|TRBD2|NA|TRBJ2-7|16
CASSLAPVSGVDEQYF
TGTGCCAGCAGCTTAGCGCCGGTTAGCGGGGTCGACGAGCAGTACTTC
>TRBV18|TRBD1|NA|TRBJ1-4|18
CASSPLAGTGEGNEKLFF
TGTGCCAGCTCACCTCTTGCCGGGACAGGGGAGGGGAATGAAAAACTGTTTTTT
>TRBV11-2|TRBD1|NA|TRBJ1-3|12
CASSLEGQEVYF
TGTGCCAGCAGCTTAGAGGGACAGGAAGTATATTTT
>TRBV2|NA|NA|TRBJ1-1|13
CASRPTSNTEAFF
TGTGCCAGCAGACCCACTTCGAACACTGAAGCTTTCTTT
>TRBV6-5|TRBD2|NA|TRBJ2-5|15
CASSRTSGGQETQYF
TGTGCCAGCAGTCGGACTAGCGGGGGGCAAGAGACCCAGTACTTC
>TRBV5-6|NA|NA|TRBJ1-2|14
CASSPLTENYGYTF
TGTGCCAGCAGCCCGTTAACTGAGAACTATGGCTACACCTTC
>TRBV19|NA|NA|TRBJ1-2|15
CASSIDLEYFNGYTF
TGTGCCAGTAGTATAGATCTAGAGTATTTTAATGGCTACACCTTC
>TRBV5-5|NA|NA|TRBJ1-6|11
CASSSDSPLHF
TGTGCCAGCAGTTCGGATTCACCCCTCCACTTT
>TRBV6-6|TRBD2|once|TRBJ2-1|16
CASSYLKVAGRDEQFF
TGTGCCAGCAGTTATTTAAAGGTGGCGGGGAGGGATGAGCAGTTCTTC
>TRBV12-5|NA|NA|TRBJ2-7|13
CASAIDPRYEQYF
TGTGCTAGTGCCATAGACCCTAGGTACGAGCAGTACTTC